The entry below gives a single T cell receptor (beta chain) sequence along with its context. The sample is drawn from a study of radiation and T cells in renal cell carcinoma. TCRdb's copy holds only in-frame clones and misses some; the assay was immunoSEQ multiplex PCR. The table shows about 130,000 clones, with 88% occurring only once. Time point reported: blood 2 weeks post-SBRT. Indicated treatment: 15 Gy SBRT to primary tumor, nephrectomy 4 weeks later. Unmatched junction bases numbered 16, after V lost 3 bases and J lost 5 bases. The germline V gene has CDR1 SGDLS and CDR2 YYNGEE. The CDR3 is 18 residues long.

This receptor was taken from a woman between 65 and 79 years old with renal cell carcinoma. This specimen consisted of blood, obtained from a patient whose treatment included radiotherapy and nephrectomy. This chain joins TRBV9 and TRBJ1-2; 10 nucleotides align to TRBD1. Here the CDR3 reads CASSGRGDRGLTEYGYTF. DNA of the CDR3: TGTGCCAGCAGCGGAAGGGGGGACAGGGGTCTCACGGAATATGGCTACACCTTC.